The rows below give T cell receptor beta chains drawn from one sample of a study of blood T cell repertoires in COVID-19. Profiled with immunoSEQ multiplex PCR; TCRdb holds only in-frame clones, not every one. The table shows about 180,000 clones, with 86% occurring only once. Sequencing was carried out using PBMCs or T cells enriched from blood (not recorded which). Every receptor here comes from a woman aged 25 to 39 who had recovered from COVID-19. The CDR3 runs from the conserved cysteine through the conserved F or W. The D gene is left open where the match is weak. Size is omitted from some rows. Given values are once, few, many or a class for expanded clones.

- TRBJ2-1 TRBV28 - TGTGCCAGCAGTTTAACGGGTAAAAGCTCCTACAATGAGCAGTTCTTC CASSLTGKSSYNEQFF
TRBD2 TRBJ2-7 TRBV5-4 - TGTGCCAGCAGCTCCGCTTTACTAGCGGGAGGGCCGGGGGAGCAGTACTTC CASSSALLAGGPGEQYF
- TRBJ2-3 TRBV6-5 - TGTGCCAGCAGTTTAGACCGGGGACACAATACGCAGTATTTT CASSLDRGHNTQYF
TRBD1 TRBJ1-2 TRBV15 - TGTGCCACCAGCAGAGGGGGGACAGTCCCTAATAACTATGGCTACACCTTC CATSRGGTVPNNYGYTF
TRBD2 TRBJ2-5 TRBV27 - TGTGCCAGCAGTACCCCACTGAGCGGGAGAAAGACCCAGTACTTC CASSTPLSGRKTQYF
TRBD1 TRBJ1-2 TRBV5-4 once TGTGCCAGCAGCTTGGCCGTGGGACAGGGGGCGGCCGGCTACACCTTC CASSLAVGQGAAGYTF
TRBD1 TRBJ1-2 TRBV6-1 - TGTGCCAGCAGTGAACCCCGGACAGGGGGCGGCTATGGCTACACCTTC CASSEPRTGGGYGYTF
- TRBJ2-7 TRBV14 - TGTGCCAGCAGCCCCCCCCAGAGGGACTCAACTGTGAGGTCGATCGAGCAGTACTTC CASSPPQRDSTVRSIEQYF
TRBD1 TRBJ2-7 TRBV7-3 - TGTGCCAGCAGCAAGGCGGGACAGGGTTCCTACGAGCAGTACTTC CASSKAGQGSYEQYF
- TRBJ1-1 TRBV15 - TGTGCCACCAGCAGACCCACTCTGAACACTGAAGCTTTCTTT CATSRPTLNTEAFF
- TRBJ2-7 TRBV3-1/TRBV3-2 - TGTGCCAGCAGCCAAGAAAGCTATGAGGGCTACGAGCAGTACTTC CASSQESYEGYEQYF
- TRBJ2-1 TRBV15 - TGTGCCACCAGCAGAGATATCACCGGACTTATCAATGAGCAGTTCTTC CATSRDITGLINEQFF
- TRBJ1-2 TRBV5-1 - TGCGCCAGCAGCTTGGGTCAGGGGAGTGGCTACACCTTC CASSLGQGSGYTF
- TRBJ1-2 TRBV5-6 - TGTGCCAGCAGCTTGATAATAACAGGAAGTAACTATGGCTACACCTTC CASSLIITGSNYGYTF
- TRBJ2-1 TRBV5-1 - TGCGCCAGCAGTGAATCAGTTACCCCCAATGAGCAGTTCTTC CASSESVTPNEQFF
TRBD2 TRBJ2-7 TRBV9 - TGTGCCAGCAGCGTAGATTTAACGACTAGCGGAACCTACGAGCAGTACTTC CASSVDLTTSGTYEQYF
TRBD1 TRBJ2-7 TRBV4-1 - TGCGCCAGCAGCCCTGGGACAGGGGAAAGGTACGAGCAGTACTTC CASSPGTGERYEQYF
- TRBJ1-1 TRBV6-5 - TGTGCCAGCAGCCGAGGGTGGGGGGTGAACACTGAAGCTTTCTTT CASSRGWGVNTEAFF
TRBD1 TRBJ1-2 TRBV5-1 - TGCGCCAGCAGCCTGGGACAGGGAGGCCATCGGGGCTACACCTTC CASSLGQGGHRGYTF
- TRBJ2-7 TRBV5-5 - TGTGCCAGCAGCTTTAGGGACAATCGAATCTGGGAAATATCCTACGAGCAGTACTTC CASSFRDNRIWEISYEQYF
- TRBJ1-4 TRBV9 few TGTGCCAGCAGCGTAGCGGACACCCGACGAGAAAAACTGTTTTTT CASSVADTRREKLFF
- TRBJ2-1 TRBV5-1 - TGCGCCAGCAGGGTGAGCTCCTACAATGAGCAGTTCTTC CASRVSSYNEQFF
- TRBJ1-4 TRBV6-5 - TGTGCCAGCAAAGATTCGGCAACTAATGAAAAACTGTTTTTT CASKDSATNEKLFF
- TRBJ1-2 TRBV5-6 few TGTGCCAGCAGCTTTGGCCAGGACTATGGCTACACCTTC CASSFGQDYGYTF
- TRBJ2-2 TRBV5-5 - TGTGCCAGCAGCTTGCCAGGGACCGGGGAGCTGTTTTTT CASSLPGTGELFF
- TRBJ1-6 TRBV4-1 - TGCGCCAGCAGCCAGAACCGGGACACGGCGCAGGGGTCCCTCCACTTT CASSQNRDTAQGSLHF
TRBD1 TRBJ2-2 TRBV5-6 - TGTGCCAGCAGCCCTGACAGGGGTTGGGGGGAGCTGTTTTTT CASSPDRGWGELFF
- TRBJ1-2 TRBV15 - TGTGCCACCAGCAGAGATCTCGGACAAGGTGGCTACACCTTC CATSRDLGQGGYTF
TRBD2 TRBJ2-1 TRBV20-1 - TGCAGTGCTAGTGGGGGGGTCCCGAGCTCCTACAATGAGCAGTTCTTC CSASGGVPSSYNEQFF
TRBD2 TRBJ2-3 TRBV5-1 - TGCGCCAGCAGCTTGGGGGCGGGAGGGAGAACAGATACGCAGTATTTT CASSLGAGGRTDTQYF
- TRBJ2-7 TRBV27 - TGTGCCAGCAGTAATAGGACAGCCTACGAGCAGTACTTC CASSNRTAYEQYF
TRBD1 TRBJ2-7 TRBV10-2 - TGCGCCAGCAGGGGACAGGGGGCAACCTACGAGCAGTACTTC CASRGQGATYEQYF
TRBD2 TRBJ2-1 TRBV5-1 - TGCGCCAGCAGCACCGGACTAGCGGGCTACAATGAGCAGTTCTTC CASSTGLAGYNEQFF
TRBD2 TRBJ2-7 TRBV7-2 - TGTGCCAGCAGCTGGAGGACTAGCGGGAGTCACGAGCAGTACTTC CASSWRTSGSHEQYF
- TRBJ2-7 TRBV27 - TGTGCCAGCAGTCATTCTGGGGGAGGCTACGAGCAGTACTTC CASSHSGGGYEQYF
- TRBJ2-3 TRBV5-1 - TGCGCCAGCAGGCTAGCGCCCGCTAGCACAGATACGCAGTATTTT CASRLAPASTDTQYF
TRBD1 TRBJ2-5 TRBV28 - TGTGCCAGCAGCTCCGGCGGACAGGCGCAAGAGACCCAGTACTTC CASSSGGQAQETQYF
- TRBJ1-2 TRBV29-1 - TGCAGCGTCGGTACGGGGTCCCTCTATGGCTACACCTTC CSVGTGSLYGYTF
- TRBJ1-5 TRBV19 - TGTGCCAGTAGTACGGACAGAGGGCAGCCCCAGCATTTT CASSTDRGQPQHF
- TRBJ1-1 TRBV9 - TGTGCCAGCAGCGTAGTCGGGGAGGGTGAAGCTTTCTTT CASSVVGEGEAFF
TRBD1 TRBJ1-2 TRBV6-1 - TGTGCCAGCAGTGAAGGCAGCGGACAGGGGAACTATGGTTACACCTTC CASSEGSGQGNYGYTF
TRBD2 TRBJ2-1 TRBV2 - TGTGCCAGCAGTGGGGGACTAGCCGTCGATGAGCAGTTCTTC CASSGGLAVDEQFF
- TRBJ2-7 TRBV5-1 - TGCGCCAGCCGTGTCGCAGTGGTAGCGGACGAGCAGTACTTC CASRVAVVADEQYF
- TRBJ2-3 TRBV28 - TGTGCCAGCAGCCCGGGGAGAACGCAGTATTTT CASSPGRTQYF
TRBD1 TRBJ2-1 TRBV2 - TGTGCCAGCAGTAACAGGGGCCCGACCCTCAATGAGCAGTTCTTC CASSNRGPTLNEQFF
- TRBJ2-5 TRBV11-3 once TGTGCCAGCAGCCCCCAGGATTTGGAGACCCAGTACTTC CASSPQDLETQYF
- TRBJ2-3 TRBV27 - TGTGCCAGCAGTTTAACGGGAGCAGATACGCAGTATTTT CASSLTGADTQYF